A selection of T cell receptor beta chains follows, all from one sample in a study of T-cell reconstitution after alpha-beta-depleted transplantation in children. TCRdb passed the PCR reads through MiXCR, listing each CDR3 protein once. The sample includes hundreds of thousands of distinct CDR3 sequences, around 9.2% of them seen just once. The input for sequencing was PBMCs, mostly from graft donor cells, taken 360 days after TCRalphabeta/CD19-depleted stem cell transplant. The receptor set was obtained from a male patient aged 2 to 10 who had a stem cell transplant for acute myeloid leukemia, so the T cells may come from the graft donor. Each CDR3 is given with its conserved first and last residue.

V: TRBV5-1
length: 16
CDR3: CASSLDRLELGYEQYF

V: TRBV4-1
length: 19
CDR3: CASSQPQGTSGSPTDTQYF

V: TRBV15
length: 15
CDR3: CATSRSGGGTGELFF

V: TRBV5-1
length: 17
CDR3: CASSKTSGGQSSNEQFF

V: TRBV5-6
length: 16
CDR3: CASSPARGVGTDTQYF

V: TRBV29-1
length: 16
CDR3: CSVQLARGRWTGELFF

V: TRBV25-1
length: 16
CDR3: CASSEVGAGRADTQYF

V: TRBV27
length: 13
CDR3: CASSLGQRTEAFF

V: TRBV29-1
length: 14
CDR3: CSVLGTGSTDTQYF

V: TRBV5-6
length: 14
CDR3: CASSKGQGSQPQHF

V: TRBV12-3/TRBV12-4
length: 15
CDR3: CASSPRDRLNTEAFF

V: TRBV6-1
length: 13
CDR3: CASKRGRVETQYF

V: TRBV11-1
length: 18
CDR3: CASSLVSAGLALQETQYF

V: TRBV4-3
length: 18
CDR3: CASSQDKKGRGNNQPQHF

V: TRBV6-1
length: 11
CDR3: CASSEGASVHF

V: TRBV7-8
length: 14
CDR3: CASSLVRFRNEQFF

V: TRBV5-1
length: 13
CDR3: CASSLSRGLEQFF

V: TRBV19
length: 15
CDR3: CASRLAALSYNEQFF

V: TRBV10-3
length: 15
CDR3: CAIGGRGSAYNEQFF

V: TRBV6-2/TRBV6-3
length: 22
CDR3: CASRVGVRRLSPRGANTGELFF

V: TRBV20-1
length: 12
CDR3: CSAQYSNQPQHF

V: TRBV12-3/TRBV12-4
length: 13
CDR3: CASTPSSYNEQFF

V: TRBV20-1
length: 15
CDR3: CSARQPGWSNNEQFF

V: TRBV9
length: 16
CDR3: CASSRTSGGATGELFF

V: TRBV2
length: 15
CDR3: CASSRRDRDRDTQYF

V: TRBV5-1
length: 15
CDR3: CASSLAQGINTEAFF

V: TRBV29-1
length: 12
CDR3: CSVAGGTYEQYF

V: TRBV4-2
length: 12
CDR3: CASSQGTYEQYF

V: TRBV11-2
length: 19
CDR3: CASSLVSLLAGRYTGELFF

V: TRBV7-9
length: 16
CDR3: CASIKHPSTGNTEAFF

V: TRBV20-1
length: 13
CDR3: CSADYSITDTQYF

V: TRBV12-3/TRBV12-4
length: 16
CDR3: CASSLTSGGAGETQYF

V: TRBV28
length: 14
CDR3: CASSLLGLSYEQYF

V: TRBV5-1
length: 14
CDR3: CASSFSGGADEQFF

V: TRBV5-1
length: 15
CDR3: CASSTRGLNTYGYTF